The present T cell receptor (beta chain) was sequenced within a study of OX40 agonist ivuxolimab in advanced cancers. The data were produced by immunoSEQ multiplex PCR, yet TCRdb's version contains in-frame clones alone and is incomplete. Of tens of thousands of clones listed, about four fifths are singletons. The CDR3 covers 14 residues. Per the germline V gene, CDR1 is SNHLY and CDR2 is FYNNEI. The V end was cut by 8 bases, the J end by 5 bases, with 18 bases between. Sequencing was performed on CD4+ or CD8+ T cells sorted from blood, taken in a trial of the OX40 agonist ivuxolimab. The chain couples TRBV2 to TRBJ2-5; D possibly matches TRBD1 or TRBD2 (6 bases each). This TCR was recovered from an adult with an advanced solid tumor such as melanoma, head and neck, liver or kidney cancer. The CDR3: CASSRTGARETQYF. The DNA of the CDR3 is TGTGCCAGCTCCCGAACGGGGGCCAGGGAGACCCAGTACTTC.